This TCR beta chain was captured in a study of blood T cell repertoires in COVID-19. TCRdb keeps only in-frame clones here, not all; method: immunoSEQ multiplex PCR. Here the sample spans 100,000 to 150,000 clones, roughly three quarters being singletons. The TCR comes from a human donor in a cohort sampled during active COVID-19. Sequenced: peripheral blood.

The CDR3 nucleotides are TGCAGCGTCCCCGCTGTACAGGGGGAGGCCTATGGCTACACCTTC. Amino acids: CSVPAVQGEAYGYTF. The rearrangement links TRBV29-1 to TRBJ1-2, with 8 positions matching TRBD1. The V gene end was trimmed by 6 bases and the J gene end by 4 bases; junction bases not matched to a gene: 13. The germline V gene has CDR1 SQVTM and CDR2 ANQGSEA. The CDR3 runs to 15 residues.